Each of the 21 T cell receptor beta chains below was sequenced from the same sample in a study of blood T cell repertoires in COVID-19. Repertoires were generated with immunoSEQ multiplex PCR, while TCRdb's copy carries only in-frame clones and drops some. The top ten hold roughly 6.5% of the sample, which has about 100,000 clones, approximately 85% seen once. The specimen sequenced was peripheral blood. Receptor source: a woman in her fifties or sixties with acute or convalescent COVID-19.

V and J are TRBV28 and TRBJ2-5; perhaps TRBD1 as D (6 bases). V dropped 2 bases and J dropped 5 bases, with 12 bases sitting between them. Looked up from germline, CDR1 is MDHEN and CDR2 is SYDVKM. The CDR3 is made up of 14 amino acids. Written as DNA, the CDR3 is TGTGCCAGCAGTTTAGACAGGTCTAGCGAGACCCAGTACTTC. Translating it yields CASSLDRSSETQYF.

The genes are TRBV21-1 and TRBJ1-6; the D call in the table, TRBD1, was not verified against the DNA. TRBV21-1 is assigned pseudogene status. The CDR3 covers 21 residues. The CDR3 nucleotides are TGTGCCAGCAGCAAGGTTAGGGGCGGTTTGCGTATTAGCTCCTATAATTCACCCCTCCACTTT. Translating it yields CASSKVRGGLRISSYNSPLHF.

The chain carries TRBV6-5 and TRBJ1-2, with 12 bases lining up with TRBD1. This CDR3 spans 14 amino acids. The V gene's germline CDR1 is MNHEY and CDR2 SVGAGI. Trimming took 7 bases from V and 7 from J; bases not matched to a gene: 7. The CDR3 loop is CASKTGTGGFGYTF. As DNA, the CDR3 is TGTGCCAGCAAGACCGGGACAGGGGGCTTTGGCTACACCTTC.

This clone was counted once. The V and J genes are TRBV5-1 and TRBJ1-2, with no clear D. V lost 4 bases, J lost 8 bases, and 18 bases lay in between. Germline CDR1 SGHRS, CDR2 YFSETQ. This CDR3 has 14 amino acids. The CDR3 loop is CASSLTTGIGGYTF. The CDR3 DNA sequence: TGCGCCAGCAGCCTAACCACGGGAATAGGAGGCTACACCTTC.

CDR3 in amino acids: CASSLGAREIPGLGPYEQYF. The CDR3 coding sequence is TGTGCCAGCAGCTTAGGGGCGCGGGAGATTCCGGGACTAGGACCCTACGAGCAGTACTTC. The rearrangement joins TRBV7-6 to TRBJ2-7; TRBD2 matches 8 bases. CDR3 length equals 20 residues. CDR1 is SGHVS and CDR2 is FNYEAQ in the germline V gene. J was trimmed by 2 bases and V by 1 base; bases with no gene match: 19.

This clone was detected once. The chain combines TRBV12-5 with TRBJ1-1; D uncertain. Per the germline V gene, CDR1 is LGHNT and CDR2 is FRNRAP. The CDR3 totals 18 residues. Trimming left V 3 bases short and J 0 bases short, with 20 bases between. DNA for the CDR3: TGTGCTAGTGGTTTCTCGAGTGGCGGCGTCCCCATGAACACTGAAGCTTTCTTT. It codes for CASGFSSGGVPMNTEAFF.

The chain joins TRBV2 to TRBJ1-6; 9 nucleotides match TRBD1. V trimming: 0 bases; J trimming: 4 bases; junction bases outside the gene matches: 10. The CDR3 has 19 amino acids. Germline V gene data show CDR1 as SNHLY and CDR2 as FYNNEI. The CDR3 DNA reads TGTGCCAGCAGTGAAGCCCGGGCAGGGACAGGGTCTTATAATTCACCCCTCCACTTT. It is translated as CASSEARAGTGSYNSPLHF.

The CDR3 coding sequence is TGTGCCAGCAGCCCCCGCAGAGGGACAGGAGGCTCCTACGAGCAGTACTTC. Translation: CASSPRRGTGGSYEQYF. The chain carries TRBV5-5 and TRBJ2-7, with TRBD1 identical over 8 bases. J lost 0 bases, V lost 4 bases, and 12 bases had no gene match. From germline, CDR1 is SGHKS and CDR2 YYEKEE (reference sequence). CDR3 length equals 17 residues.

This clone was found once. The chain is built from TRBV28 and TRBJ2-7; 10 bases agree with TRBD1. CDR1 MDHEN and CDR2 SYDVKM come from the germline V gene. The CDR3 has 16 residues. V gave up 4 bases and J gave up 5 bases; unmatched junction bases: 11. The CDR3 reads CASSSSGQGGKNEQYV. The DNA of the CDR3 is TGTGCCAGCAGTTCCTCTGGACAGGGGGGTAAGAACGAGCAGTACGTC.

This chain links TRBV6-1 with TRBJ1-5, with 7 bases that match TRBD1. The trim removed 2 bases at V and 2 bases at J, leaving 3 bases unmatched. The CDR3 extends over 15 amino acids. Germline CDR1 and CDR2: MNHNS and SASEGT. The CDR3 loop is CASSETRGGNQPQHF. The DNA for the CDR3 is TGTGCCAGCAGTGAAACCAGGGGGGGCAATCAGCCCCAGCATTTT.

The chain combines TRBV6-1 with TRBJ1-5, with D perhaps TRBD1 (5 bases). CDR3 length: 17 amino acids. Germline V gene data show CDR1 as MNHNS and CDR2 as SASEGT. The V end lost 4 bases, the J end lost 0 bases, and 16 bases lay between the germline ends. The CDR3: CASSVSGTGDSNQPQHF. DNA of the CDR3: TGTGCCAGCAGTGTCTCCGGGACGGGGGATAGCAATCAGCCCCAGCATTTT.

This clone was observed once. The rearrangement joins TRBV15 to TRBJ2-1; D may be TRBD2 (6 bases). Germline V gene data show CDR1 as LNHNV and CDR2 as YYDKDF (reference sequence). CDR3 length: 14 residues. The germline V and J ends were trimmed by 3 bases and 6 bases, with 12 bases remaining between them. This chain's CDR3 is CATSRSLALNEQFF. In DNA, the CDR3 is TGTGCCACCAGCAGGTCACTAGCCCTCAATGAGCAGTTCTTC.

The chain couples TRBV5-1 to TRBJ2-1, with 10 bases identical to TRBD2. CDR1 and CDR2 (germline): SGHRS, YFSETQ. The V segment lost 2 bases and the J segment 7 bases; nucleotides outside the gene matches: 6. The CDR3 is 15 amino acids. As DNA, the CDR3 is TGCGCCAGCAGCTTAGTAGCGGGAGGAAGGAATGAGCAGTTCTTC. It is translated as CASSLVAGGRNEQFF.

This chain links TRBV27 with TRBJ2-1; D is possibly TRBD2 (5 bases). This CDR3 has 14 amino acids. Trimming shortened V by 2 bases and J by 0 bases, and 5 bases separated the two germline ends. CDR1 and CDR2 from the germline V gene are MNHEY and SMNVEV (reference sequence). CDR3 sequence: CASSLGSSYNEQFF. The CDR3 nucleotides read TGTGCCAGCAGTTTAGGGAGCTCCTACAATGAGCAGTTCTTC.

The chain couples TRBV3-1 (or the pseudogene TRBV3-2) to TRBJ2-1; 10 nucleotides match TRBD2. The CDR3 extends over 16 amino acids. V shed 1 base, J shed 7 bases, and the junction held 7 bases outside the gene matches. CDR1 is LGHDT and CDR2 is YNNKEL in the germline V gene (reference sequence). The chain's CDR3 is CASSQVLAGVGNEQFF. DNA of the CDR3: TGTGCCAGCAGCCAAGTGCTAGCGGGAGTCGGTAATGAGCAGTTCTTC.

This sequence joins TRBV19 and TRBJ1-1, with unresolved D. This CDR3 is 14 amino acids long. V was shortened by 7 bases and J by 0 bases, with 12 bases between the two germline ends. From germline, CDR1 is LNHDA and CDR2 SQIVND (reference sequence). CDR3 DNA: TGTGCCAGTACCCTACTCGCCGTGAACACTGAAGCTTTCTTT. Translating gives CASTLLAVNTEAFF.

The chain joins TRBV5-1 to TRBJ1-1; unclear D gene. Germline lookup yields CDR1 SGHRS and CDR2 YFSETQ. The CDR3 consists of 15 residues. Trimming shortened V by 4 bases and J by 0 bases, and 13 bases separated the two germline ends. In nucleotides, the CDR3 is TGCGCCAGCAGCCCCGACACGCACTTGAACACTGAAGCTTTCTTT. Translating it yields CASSPDTHLNTEAFF. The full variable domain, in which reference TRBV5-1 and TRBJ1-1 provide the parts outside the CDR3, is KAGVTQTPRYLIKTRGQQVTLSCSPISGHRSVSWYQQTPGQGLQFLFEYFSETQRNKGNFPGRFSGRQFSNSRSEMNVSTLELGDSALYLCASSPDTHLNTEAFFGQGTRLTVV.

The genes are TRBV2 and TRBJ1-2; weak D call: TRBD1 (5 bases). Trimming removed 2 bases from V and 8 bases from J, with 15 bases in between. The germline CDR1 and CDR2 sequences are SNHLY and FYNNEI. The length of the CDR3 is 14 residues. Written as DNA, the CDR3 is TGTGCCAGCAGTGAATCCCGGCAGGGAGGCGGCTACACCTTC. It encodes CASSESRQGGGYTF.

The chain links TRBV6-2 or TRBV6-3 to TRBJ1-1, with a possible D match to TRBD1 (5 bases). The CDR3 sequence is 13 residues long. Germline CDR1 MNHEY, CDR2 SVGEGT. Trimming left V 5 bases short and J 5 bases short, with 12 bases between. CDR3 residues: CASSPARGTEAFF. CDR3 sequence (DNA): TGTGCCAGCAGTCCAGCCCGGGGGACTGAAGCTTTCTTT.

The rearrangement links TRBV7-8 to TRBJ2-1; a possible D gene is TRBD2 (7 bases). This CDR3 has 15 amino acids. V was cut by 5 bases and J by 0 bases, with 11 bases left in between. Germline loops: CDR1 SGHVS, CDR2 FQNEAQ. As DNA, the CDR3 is TGTGCCAGCAGCCCCCGGGGGGCCTCCTACAATGAGCAGTTCTTC. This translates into CASSPRGASYNEQFF. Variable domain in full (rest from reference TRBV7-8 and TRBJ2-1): GAGVSQSPRYKVAKRGQDVALRCDPISGHVSLFWYQQALGQGPEFLTYFQNEAQLDKSGLPSDRFFAERPEGSVSTLKIQRTQQEDSAVYLCASSPRGASYNEQFFGPGTRLTVL.

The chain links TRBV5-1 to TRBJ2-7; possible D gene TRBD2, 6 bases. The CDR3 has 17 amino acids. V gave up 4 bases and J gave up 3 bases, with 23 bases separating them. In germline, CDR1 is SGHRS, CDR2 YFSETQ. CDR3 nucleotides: TGCGCCAGCAGCCGGACTACAACGGGATCTGGAGTCTACGAGCAGTACTTC. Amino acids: CASSRTTTGSGVYEQYF.